The 4 T cell receptor beta chains below come from one sample, sequenced in a study of blood T cell repertoires in COVID-19. Sequencing was performed with immunoSEQ multiplex PCR; in TCRdb, only in-frame clones are kept and a portion is missing. The sample lists approximately 250,000 clones; roughly 85% were seen once. The sample was peripheral blood. The receptors shown here come from a man aged 45-65 years with COVID-19, enrolled during active disease.

This chain links TRBV18 with TRBJ2-4; 10 nucleotides agree with TRBD1. The germline gives CDR1 KGHSH, CDR2 LQKENI. The CDR3 loop spans 18 amino acids. Trimming at V came to 2 bases and at J to 3 bases, leaving 10 bases not matched to a gene. The CDR3 DNA follows: TGTGCCAGCTCACCATGGACAGGGGGAACCGTTAACAAAAACATTCAGTACTTC. Its protein is CASSPWTGGTVNKNIQYF.

The chain is built from TRBV5-6 and TRBJ2-7; D is possibly TRBD2 (6 bases). The V gene lost 4 bases and the J gene lost 0 bases, with 14 bases spanning the gap. CDR3 length: 15 amino acids. CDR1 is SGHDT and CDR2 is YYEEEE in the germline V gene. CDR3 in amino acids: CASSLGGTFSYEQYF. CDR3 sequence (DNA): TGTGCCAGCAGCCTAGGCGGGACTTTCTCCTACGAGCAGTACTTC.

This clone occurred a few times. The V gene is TRBV7-2, the J gene TRBJ1-5, with D possibly matching TRBD1 (5 bases). There are 14 residues in the CDR3. Germline CDR1 and CDR2: SGHTA and FQGNSA. V lost 4 bases to trimming and J lost 6 bases, with 13 bases between them. The CDR3 coding sequence is TGTGCCAGCAGCTCCGGACGGCAGGGTCAGCCCCAGCATTTT. Protein sequence: CASSSGRQGQPQHF.

This rearrangement joins TRBV14 to TRBJ2-1; 7 nucleotides line up with TRBD1. The V gene's germline CDR1 is SGHDN and CDR2 FVKESK. CDR3 length: 16 residues. Trimming at V came to 5 bases and at J to 5 bases, leaving 12 bases not matched to a gene. The CDR3 DNA is TGTGCCAGCAGCTTCAGACAGGGATTAAGAAACAATGAGCAGTTCTTC. Translated: CASSFRQGLRNNEQFF.